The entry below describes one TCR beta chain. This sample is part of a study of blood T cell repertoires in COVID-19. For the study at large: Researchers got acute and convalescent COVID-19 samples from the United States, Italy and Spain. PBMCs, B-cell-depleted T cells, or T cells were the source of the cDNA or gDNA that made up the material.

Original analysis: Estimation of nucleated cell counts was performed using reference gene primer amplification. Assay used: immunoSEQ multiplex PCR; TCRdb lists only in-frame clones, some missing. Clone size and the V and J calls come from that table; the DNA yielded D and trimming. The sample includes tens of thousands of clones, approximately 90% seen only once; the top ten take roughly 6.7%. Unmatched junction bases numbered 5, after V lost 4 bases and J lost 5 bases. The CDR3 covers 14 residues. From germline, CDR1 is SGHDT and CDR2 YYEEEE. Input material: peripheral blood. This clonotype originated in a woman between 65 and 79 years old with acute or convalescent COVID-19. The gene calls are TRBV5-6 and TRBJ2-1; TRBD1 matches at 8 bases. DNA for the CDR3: TGTGCCAGCAGCCTTCGACAGGGGAACAATGAGCAGTTCTTC. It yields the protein CASSLRQGNNEQFF.